These 24 T cell receptor beta chains originate from one sample sequenced in a study of cytomegalovirus exposure and HLA in healthy donors. 13 Jbeta primers and 60 Vbeta primers were used for the PCR. Libraries were prepared by immunoSEQ multiplex PCR; TCRdb keeps only in-frame clonotypes and omits some of them. The sample has about 140,000 clones; about 80% are singletons. The sample was PBMCs. Every receptor here comes from a male donor in good health and CMV-seropositive.

The J gene is TRBJ1-3, the V gene TRBV7-3, with 11 bases lining up with TRBD1. The CDR3 spans 17 residues. Looked up from germline, CDR1 is SGHTA and CDR2 is FQGTGA. V lost 4 bases to trimming and J lost 4 bases; unmatched junction nucleotides: 9. CDR3 sequence: CASSYGQGASGGNTIYF. DNA for the CDR3: TGTGCCAGCAGCTATGGACAGGGGGCTTCTGGAGGAAACACCATATATTTT.

V usage is TRBV5-1 and J usage is TRBJ2-1, with 7 bases fitting TRBD1. The CDR3 spans 16 residues. Germline CDR1 and CDR2: SGHRS and YFSETQ. Germline trimming cut 7 bases from V and 8 bases from J; bases unmatched to any gene: 18. The CDR3 nucleotides read TGCGCCAGCGTATCGACCGGGACAGACACTATAGATGAGCAGTTCTTC. Translating it yields CASVSTGTDTIDEQFF.

J is TRBJ2-7 and V is TRBV28; D is undetermined. This CDR3 has 13 amino acids. Germline V CDR1 and CDR2: MDHEN, SYDVKM. The V and J ends lost 7 bases and 0 bases respectively, with 10 bases between them. The CDR3 sequence is CASMKLDSYEQYF. The CDR3 DNA is TGTGCCAGCATGAAACTCGACTCCTACGAGCAGTACTTC.

In its sample, this clone was seen once. V and J are TRBV5-4 and TRBJ2-3, with 7 nucleotides matching TRBD2. The CDR3 length is 15 residues. Trimming removed 4 bases from V and 6 bases from J; junction bases left unmatched: 11. The germline CDR1 and CDR2 sequences are SGHNT and YYREEE (reference sequence). CDR3 bases: TGTGCCAGCAGCCGGTGGGGGGGGGAGGTTGATACGCAGTATTTT. Protein product: CASSRWGGEVDTQYF.

The chain links TRBV9 to TRBJ2-5; D perhaps matches TRBD2 (5 bases). Trimming took off 4 bases at V and 1 base at J, with 11 bases between the two ends. Germline V gives CDR1 SGDLS, CDR2 YYNGEE. The CDR3 consists of 14 residues. CDR3 bases: TGTGCCAGCAGCCCCAGAGGAGGCCAAGAGACCCAGTACTTC. Amino acids: CASSPRGGQETQYF.

The chain combines TRBV5-1 with TRBJ2-1; 12 bases are shared with TRBD1. Germline lookup yields CDR1 SGHRS and CDR2 YFSETQ. The V gene end was trimmed by 4 bases and the J gene end by 7 bases; junction bases not matched to a gene: 6. The CDR3 has 15 amino acids. The DNA for the CDR3 is TGCGCCAGCAGCCCGGGACAGGGGGCTGGGAATGAGCAGTTCTTC. It encodes CASSPGQGAGNEQFF.

This clone has only one observation. The chain recombines TRBV9 with TRBJ1-1, with 7 nucleotides matching TRBD1. Germline CDR1 reads SGDLS; CDR2 reads YYNGEE. The trim removed 4 bases at V and 0 bases at J, leaving 3 bases unmatched. The CDR3 length is 14 residues. The CDR3 nucleotides are TGTGCCAGCAGCCCGACAGGGCTGAACACTGAAGCTTTCTTT. Translated, it gives CASSPTGLNTEAFF.

As concerns this clone: Other DNA sequences within the sample encode an identical CDR3. V and J are TRBV7-2 and TRBJ2-7; 10 positions match TRBD2. Germline trimming cut 4 bases from V and 2 bases from J; bases unmatched to any gene: 8. Per the germline V gene, CDR1 is SGHTA and CDR2 is FQGNSA. CDR3 length: 16 amino acids. The CDR3 loop is CASSSLRAGGAYEQYF. CDR3 DNA sequence: TGTGCCAGCAGCTCTTTGCGAGCGGGGGGGGCCTACGAGCAGTACTTC.

V usage is TRBV7-9 and J usage is TRBJ2-4, with D possibly being TRBD2 (6 bases). Trimming pared 8 bases from V and 1 base from J, leaving 18 bases between. The germline CDR1 and CDR2 sequences are SEHNR and FQNEAQ (reference sequence). This CDR3 has 16 amino acids. In nucleotides, the CDR3 is TGTGCCAGCTATGACGGGAGCGGCCCTGCCAAAAACATTCAGTACTTC. Amino acids: CASYDGSGPAKNIQYF.

This clone was detected a few times. The chain is built from TRBV6-6 and TRBJ1-3; D gene unclear. In germline, CDR1 is MNHNY, CDR2 SVGAGI (reference sequence). The ends were cut back, 5 bases at V and 2 bases at J, with 13 bases in the middle. The CDR3 is 15 amino acids. The CDR3 DNA reads as TGTGCCAGCAGTACTCCCCTAACGGCTGGAAACACCATATATTTT. Translation: CASSTPLTAGNTIYF.

This chain uses TRBV27 with TRBJ2-1; TRBD2 matches at 11 bases. Germline lookup yields CDR1 MNHEY and CDR2 SMNVEV (reference sequence). CDR3 length: 16 amino acids. Germline trimming cut 4 bases from V and 4 bases from J; bases unmatched to any gene: 6. CDR3 DNA sequence: TGTGCCAGCAGTTCCCTAGCGGGAGGCACTTACAATGAGCAGTTCTTC. Translating it yields CASSSLAGGTYNEQFF.

In this sample, this clone turned up a few times. The chain couples TRBV6-1 to TRBJ1-5; 7 bases match TRBD1. CDR3 length: 14 residues. Trimming removed 7 bases from V and 4 bases from J; junction bases left unmatched: 7. Per the germline V gene, CDR1 is MNHNS and CDR2 is SASEGT. CDR3 region: CASKTGQQNQPQHF. CDR3 sequence (DNA): TGTGCCAGCAAGACGGGACAGCAAAATCAGCCCCAGCATTTT.

The chain links TRBV27 to TRBJ2-5; TRBD2 matches 9 bases. CDR3 size: 13 residues. Germline CDR1 is MNHEY and CDR2 is SMNVEV (reference sequence). V shed 8 bases, J shed 7 bases, and the junction held 8 bases outside the gene matches. This chain's CDR3 is CASRKTSGGTQYF. As DNA, the CDR3 is TGTGCCAGCCGGAAGACTAGCGGAGGGACCCAGTACTTC.

The CDR3 DNA reads TGTGCCAGCAGCTTGACGGACAGGGCTGGCCAGCCCCAGCATTTT. This sequence encodes CASSLTDRAGQPQHF. The chain employs TRBV5-8 and TRBJ1-5; 8 nucleotides match TRBD1. The germline V gene has CDR1 SGHTS and CDR2 YDEGEE. The CDR3 spans 15 residues. V lost 1 base to trimming and J lost 7 bases; unmatched junction nucleotides: 7.

V and J are TRBV4-2 and TRBJ2-1; D remains ambiguous. V was pared by 6 bases and J by 0 bases, with 15 bases between. This CDR3 is built from 16 residues. Germline V gene data show CDR1 as LGHNA and CDR2 as YNFKEQ. The CDR3 region has the DNA TGTGCCAGCAGGGTTGGCGTCTCTAGCTCCTACAATGAGCAGTTCTTC. Its protein product is CASRVGVSSSYNEQFF.

V is TRBV2 and J is TRBJ2-7; 7 bases map to TRBD1. The CDR3 is 12 amino acids. In germline, CDR1 is SNHLY, CDR2 FYNNEI. The V segment lost 11 bases and the J segment 4 bases; nucleotides outside the gene matches: 8. CDR3 DNA: TGTGCCGGTTTAAGGGGGCAGTACGAGCAGTACTTC. Protein sequence: CAGLRGQYEQYF.

The CDR3 bases are TGTGCCAGCAGCCCGCGTCAGCGGGCGGGCTTAAATGAGCAGTTCTTC. This codes for CASSPRQRAGLNEQFF. This chain uses TRBV28 with TRBJ2-1, with D tentatively TRBD2 (6 bases). Germline-derived CDR1 and CDR2 are MDHEN and SYDVKM. This CDR3 is built from 16 residues. V lost 6 bases and J 7 bases, leaving 22 bases between the germline ends.

The J gene is TRBJ1-4, the V gene TRBV14; D unresolved. Per germline, CDR1 SGHDN and CDR2 FVKESK. V was clipped by 0 bases and J by 4 bases, with 6 bases between them. The CDR3 contains 14 residues. The CDR3 here is CASSQDASNEKLFF. The DNA for the CDR3 is TGTGCCAGCAGCCAAGATGCCAGTAATGAAAAACTGTTTTTT.

V and J are TRBV6-1 and TRBJ1-4, with D possibly TRBD1 on 6 matching bases. This CDR3 is 15 amino acids long. The V end was cut by 1 base, the J end by 5 bases, with 11 bases between. CDR1 and CDR2 (germline): MNHNS, SASEGT. For the CDR3, the DNA is TGTGCCAGCAGTGAAGGACAGGCCGTAAATGAAAAACTGTTTTTT. The encoded protein is CASSEGQAVNEKLFF.

The chain carries TRBV5-5 and TRBJ2-3; D is undetermined. The ends were cut back, 2 bases at V and 4 bases at J, with 5 bases in the middle. The CDR3 is 12 residues long. Germline assignment: CDR1 SGHKS and CDR2 YYEKEE (reference sequence). For the CDR3, the DNA is TGTGCCAGCAGCTTCGGAGCAGATACGCAGTATTTT. This codes for CASSFGADTQYF.

V is TRBV13 and J is TRBJ1-2; D gene ambiguous. The CDR3 has 13 amino acids. V was shortened by 5 bases and J by 8 bases, with 15 bases between the two germline ends. Per germline, CDR1 PRHDT and CDR2 FYEKMQ (reference sequence). DNA of the CDR3: TGTGCCAGCAGCCCCGCGGAGGGTCGGGGCTACACCTTC. It yields the protein CASSPAEGRGYTF. Together with reference TRBV13 and TRBJ1-2, the CDR3 gives the full variable domain: AAGVIQSPRHLIKEKRETATLKCYPIPRHDTVYWYQQGPGQDPQFLISFYEKMQSDKGSIPDRFSAQQFSDYHSELNMSSLELGDSALYFCASSPAEGRGYTFGSGTRLTVV.

This clone showed up just a few times. V and J are TRBV13 and TRBJ2-5, with D possibly TRBD2 on 6 matching bases. The CDR3 runs 14 residues. Germline-derived CDR1 and CDR2 are PRHDT and FYEKMQ (reference sequence). Between the trimmed V and J ends, which lost 4 bases and 4 bases, there was a span of 13 bases. This CDR3 reads CASSSKSGGETQYF. CDR3 DNA sequence: TGTGCCAGCAGCTCAAAATCCGGGGGAGAGACCCAGTACTTC.

The chain links TRBV2 to TRBJ1-1; D may be TRBD1 (6 bases). This CDR3 comprises 13 residues. The V end was cut by 10 bases, the J end by 1 base, with 13 bases between. Germline CDR1 reads SNHLY; CDR2 reads FYNNEI. CDR3: CATNREWNTEAFF. The CDR3 region has the DNA TGTGCCACCAACAGGGAATGGAACACTGAAGCTTTCTTT. Full variable domain (rest looked up from reference TRBV2 and TRBJ1-1): EPEVTQTPSHQVTQMGQEVILRCVPISNHLYFYWYRQILGQKVEFLVSFYNNEISEKSEIFDDQFSVERPDGSNFTLKIRSTKLEDSAMYFCATNREWNTEAFFGQGTRLTVV.

This clone was counted only a few times. The chain uses TRBV4-3 and TRBJ2-1; tentatively, D is TRBD2 (6 bases). Germline CDR1 LGHNA, CDR2 YSLEER. This CDR3 contains 16 residues. V was pared by 4 bases and J by 7 bases, with 20 bases between. The CDR3 bases are TGCGCCAGCAGCCGATTTGCTTTTGGAGGGGAGAATGAGCAGTTCTTC. Its translation: CASSRFAFGGENEQFF.